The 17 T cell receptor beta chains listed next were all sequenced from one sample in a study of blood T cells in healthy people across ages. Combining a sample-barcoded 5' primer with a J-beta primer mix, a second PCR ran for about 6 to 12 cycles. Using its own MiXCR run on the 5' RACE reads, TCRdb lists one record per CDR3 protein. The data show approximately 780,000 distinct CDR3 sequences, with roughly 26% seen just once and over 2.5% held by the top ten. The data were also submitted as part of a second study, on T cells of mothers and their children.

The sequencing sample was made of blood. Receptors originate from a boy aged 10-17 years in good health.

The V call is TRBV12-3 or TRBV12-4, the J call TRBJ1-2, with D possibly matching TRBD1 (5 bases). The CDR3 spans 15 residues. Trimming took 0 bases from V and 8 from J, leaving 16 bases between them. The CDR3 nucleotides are TGTGCCAGCAGTTTAGCGGGGGGACCGGAGGGCGGCTACACCTTC. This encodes CASSLAGGPEGGYTF.

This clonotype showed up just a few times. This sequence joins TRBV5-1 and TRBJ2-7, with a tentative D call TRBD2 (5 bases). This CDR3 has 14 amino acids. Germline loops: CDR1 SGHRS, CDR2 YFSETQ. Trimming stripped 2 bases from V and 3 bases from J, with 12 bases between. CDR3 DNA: TGCGCCAGCAGCTTTCAACCCGGGAACTACGAGCAGTACTTC. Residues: CASSFQPGNYEQYF.

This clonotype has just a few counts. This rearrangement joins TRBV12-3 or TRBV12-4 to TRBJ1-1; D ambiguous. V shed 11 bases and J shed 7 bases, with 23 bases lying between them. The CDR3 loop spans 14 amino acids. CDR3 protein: CAVAQAGNLFEAFF. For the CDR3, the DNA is TGTGCCGTGGCCCAAGCGGGAAACCTTTTTGAAGCTTTCTTT.

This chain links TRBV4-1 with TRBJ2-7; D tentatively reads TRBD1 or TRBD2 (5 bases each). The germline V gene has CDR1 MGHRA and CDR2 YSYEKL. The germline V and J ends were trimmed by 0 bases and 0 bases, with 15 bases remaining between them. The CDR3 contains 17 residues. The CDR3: CASSQDGTGSGSYEQYF. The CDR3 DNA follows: TGCGCCAGCAGCCAAGATGGGACGGGATCGGGCTCCTACGAGCAGTACTTC.

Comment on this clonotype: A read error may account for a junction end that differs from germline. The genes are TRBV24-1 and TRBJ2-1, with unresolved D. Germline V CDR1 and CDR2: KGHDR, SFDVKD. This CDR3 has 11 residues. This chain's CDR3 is CDTSVDGEQFF. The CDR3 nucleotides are TGTGACACCAGTGTGGACGGGGAGCAGTTCTTC.

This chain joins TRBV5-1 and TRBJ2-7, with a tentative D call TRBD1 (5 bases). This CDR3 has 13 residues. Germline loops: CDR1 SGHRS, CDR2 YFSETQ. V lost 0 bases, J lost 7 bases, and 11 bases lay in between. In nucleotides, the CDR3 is TGCGCCAGCAGCTTGGGAGACAGAAGGGAGCAGTACTTC. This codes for CASSLGDRREQYF.

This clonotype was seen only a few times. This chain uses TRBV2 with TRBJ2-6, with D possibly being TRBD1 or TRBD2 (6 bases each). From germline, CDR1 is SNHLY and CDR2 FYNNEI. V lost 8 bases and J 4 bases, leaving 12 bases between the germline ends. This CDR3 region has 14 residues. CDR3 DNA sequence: TGTGCCAGCCCGGGGGCGCAGGGGGCCAACGTCCTGACTTTC. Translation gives CASPGAQGANVLTF.

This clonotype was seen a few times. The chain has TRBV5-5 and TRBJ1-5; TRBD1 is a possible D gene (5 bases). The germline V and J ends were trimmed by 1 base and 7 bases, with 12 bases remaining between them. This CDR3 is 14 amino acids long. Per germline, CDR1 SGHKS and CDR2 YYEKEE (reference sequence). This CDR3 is CASSLRGDGQPQHF. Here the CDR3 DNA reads TGTGCCAGCAGCTTGAGAGGGGACGGCCAGCCCCAGCATTTT.

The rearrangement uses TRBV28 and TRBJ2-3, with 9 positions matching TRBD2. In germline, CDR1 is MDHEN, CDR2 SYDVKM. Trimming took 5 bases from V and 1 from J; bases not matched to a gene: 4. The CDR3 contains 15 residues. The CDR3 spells CASSRTSDGTDTQYF. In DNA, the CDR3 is TGTGCCAGCAGTAGGACTAGCGATGGCACAGATACGCAGTATTTT.

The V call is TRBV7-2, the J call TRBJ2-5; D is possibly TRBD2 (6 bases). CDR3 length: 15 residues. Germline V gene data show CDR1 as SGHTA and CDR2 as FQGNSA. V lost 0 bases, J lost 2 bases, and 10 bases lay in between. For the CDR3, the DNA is TGTGCCAGCAGCTTAGCTGGGGGGTGGCAAGAGACCCAGTACTTC. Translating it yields CASSLAGGWQETQYF.

CDR3 coding DNA: TGCAGCGCACCGGGACAGGGTCTTGATACGCAGTATTTT. Translating gives CSAPGQGLDTQYF. The rearrangement joins TRBV29-1 to TRBJ2-3, with 9 nucleotides matching TRBD1. J lost 6 bases, V lost 7 bases, and 8 bases had no gene match. Germline CDR1 reads SQVTM; CDR2 reads ANQGSEA. The length of the CDR3 is 13 residues.

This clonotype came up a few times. The CDR3 DNA reads TGTGCCAGCACCCAGTCACAGGGGGTTCCTAACGAGCAGTACTTC. This encodes CASTQSQGVPNEQYF. This chain links TRBV2 with TRBJ2-7; 8 positions match TRBD1. The CDR3 is 15 residues long. Per the germline V gene, CDR1 is SNHLY and CDR2 is FYNNEI. V gave up 7 bases and J gave up 5 bases; unmatched junction bases: 13.

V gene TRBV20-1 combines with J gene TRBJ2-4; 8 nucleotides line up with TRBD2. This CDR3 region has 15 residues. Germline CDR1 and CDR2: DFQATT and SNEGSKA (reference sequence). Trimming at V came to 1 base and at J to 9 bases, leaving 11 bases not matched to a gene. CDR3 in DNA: TGCAGTGCTAGAGCTGGAGGCGGGGGGTCCAGCATTCAGTACTTC. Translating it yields CSARAGGGGSSIQYF.

This CDR3 is CASRRGGGIDGYTF. The DNA of the CDR3 is TGTGCCAGCAGACGAGGAGGCGGGATCGATGGCTACACCTTC. The chain is built from TRBV6-5 and TRBJ1-2; D not resolved. CDR1 is MNHEY and CDR2 is SVGAGI in the germline V gene. This CDR3 spans 14 amino acids. Trimming took 6 bases from V and 6 from J, leaving 17 bases between them.

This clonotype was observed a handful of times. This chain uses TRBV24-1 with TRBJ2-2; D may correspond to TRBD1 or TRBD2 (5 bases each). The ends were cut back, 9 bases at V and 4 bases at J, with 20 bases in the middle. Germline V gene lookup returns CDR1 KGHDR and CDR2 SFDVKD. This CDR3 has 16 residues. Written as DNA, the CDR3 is TGTGCCACCCAACCTTCCGGGACCCGGGTCACCGGGGAGCTGTTTTTT. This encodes CATQPSGTRVTGELFF.

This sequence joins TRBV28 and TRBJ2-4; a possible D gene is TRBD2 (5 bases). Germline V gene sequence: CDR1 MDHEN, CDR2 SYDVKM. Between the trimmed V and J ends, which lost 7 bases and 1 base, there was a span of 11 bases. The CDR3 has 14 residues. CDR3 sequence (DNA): TGTGCCAGCAACCTCTCGGGGGCCAAAAACATTCAGTACTTC. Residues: CASNLSGAKNIQYF.

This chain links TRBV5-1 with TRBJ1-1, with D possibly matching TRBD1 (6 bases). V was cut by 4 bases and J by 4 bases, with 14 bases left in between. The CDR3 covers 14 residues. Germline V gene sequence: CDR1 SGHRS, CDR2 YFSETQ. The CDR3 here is CASSENRESTEAFF. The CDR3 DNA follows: TGCGCCAGCAGCGAGAACAGGGAGAGCACTGAAGCTTTCTTT.